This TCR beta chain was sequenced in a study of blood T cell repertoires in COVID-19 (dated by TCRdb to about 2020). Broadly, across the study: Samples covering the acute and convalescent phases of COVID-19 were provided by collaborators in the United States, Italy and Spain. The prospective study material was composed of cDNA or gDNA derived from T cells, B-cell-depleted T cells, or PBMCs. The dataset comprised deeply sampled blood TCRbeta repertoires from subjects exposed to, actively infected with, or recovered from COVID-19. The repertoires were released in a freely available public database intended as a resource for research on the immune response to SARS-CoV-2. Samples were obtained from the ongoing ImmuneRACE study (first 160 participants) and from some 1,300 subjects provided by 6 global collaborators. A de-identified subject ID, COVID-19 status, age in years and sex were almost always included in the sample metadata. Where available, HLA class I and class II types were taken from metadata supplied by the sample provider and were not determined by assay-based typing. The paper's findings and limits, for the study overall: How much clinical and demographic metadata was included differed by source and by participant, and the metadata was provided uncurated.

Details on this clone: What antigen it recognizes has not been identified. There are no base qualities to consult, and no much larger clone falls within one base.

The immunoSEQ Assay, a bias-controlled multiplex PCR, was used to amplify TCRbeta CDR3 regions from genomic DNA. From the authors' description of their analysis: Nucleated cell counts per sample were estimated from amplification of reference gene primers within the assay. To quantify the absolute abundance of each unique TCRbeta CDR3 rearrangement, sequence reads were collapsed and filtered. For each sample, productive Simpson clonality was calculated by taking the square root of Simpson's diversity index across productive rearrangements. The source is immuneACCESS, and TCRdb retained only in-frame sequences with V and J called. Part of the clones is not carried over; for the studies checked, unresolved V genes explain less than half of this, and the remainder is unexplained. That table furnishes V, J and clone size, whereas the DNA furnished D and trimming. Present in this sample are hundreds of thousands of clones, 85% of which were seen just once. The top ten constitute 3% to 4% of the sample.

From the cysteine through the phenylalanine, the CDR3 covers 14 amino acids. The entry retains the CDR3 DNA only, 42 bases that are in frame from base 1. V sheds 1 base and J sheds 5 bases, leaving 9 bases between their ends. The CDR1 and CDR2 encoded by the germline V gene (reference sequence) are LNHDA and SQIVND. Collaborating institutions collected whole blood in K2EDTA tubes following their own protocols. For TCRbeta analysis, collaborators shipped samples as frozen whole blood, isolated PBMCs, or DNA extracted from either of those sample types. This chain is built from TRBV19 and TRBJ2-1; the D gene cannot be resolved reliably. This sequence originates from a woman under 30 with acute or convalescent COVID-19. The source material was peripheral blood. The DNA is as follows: TGTGCCAGTAGTATAGGGAGATCGGACAATGAGCAGTTCTTC. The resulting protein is CASSIGRSDNEQFF.